Below are 17 T cell receptor beta chains sequenced from a single sample in a study of cytomegalovirus exposure and HLA in healthy donors. The PCR contained 60 Vbeta and 13 Jbeta primers. Data came from immunoSEQ multiplex PCR; TCRdb stores just in-frame clones and leaves some out. The profile shows some 120,000 clones, 77% of them singletons. The sample comprised PBMCs. These receptors were collected from a man aged 40-55 years in good health and CMV-seropositive.

The rearrangement joins TRBV4-3 to TRBJ1-4, with 12 positions matching TRBD1. Germline V CDR1 and CDR2: LGHNA, YSLEER. The CDR3 contains 18 residues. The V segment lost 3 bases and the J segment 7 bases; nucleotides outside the gene matches: 12. This CDR3 reads CASSHLPGTGGAGEKLFF. In nucleotides, the CDR3 is TGCGCCAGCAGCCACCTTCCCGGGACAGGGGGCGCGGGTGAAAAACTGTTTTTT.

J is TRBJ1-6 and V is TRBV19, with TRBD1 matching 7 bases. This CDR3 contains 14 residues. CDR1 is LNHDA and CDR2 is SQIVND in the germline V gene (reference sequence). V was pared by 6 bases and J by 7 bases, with 6 bases of the junction left unmatched. Written as DNA, the CDR3 is TGTGCCAGTAGGCCCCGACAGGGCAATTCACCCCTCCACTTT. Its translation is CASRPRQGNSPLHF.

J is TRBJ1-5 and V is TRBV6-1; D remains unclear. V shed 3 bases and J shed 4 bases, with 16 bases lying between them. There are 16 residues in the CDR3. Germline V gene lookup returns CDR1 MNHNS and CDR2 SASEGT. The CDR3 loop reads CASSEQAQGGNQPQHF. The CDR3 bases are TGTGCCAGCAGTGAGCAGGCGCAAGGTGGGAATCAGCCCCAGCATTTT.

V usage is TRBV7-3 and J usage is TRBJ2-7; 7 positions agree with TRBD2. Germline V gene data show CDR1 as SGHTA and CDR2 as FQGTGA. This CDR3 contains 13 residues. After removal of 3 bases from V and 7 bases from J, the junction contained 6 bases not matched to a gene. CDR3 region: CASSFDPAGEQYF. CDR3 in DNA: TGTGCCAGCAGCTTCGACCCAGCGGGGGAGCAGTACTTC.

The chain couples TRBV5-5 to TRBJ1-1, with D perhaps matching TRBD1 (6 bases). The V gene's germline CDR1 is SGHKS and CDR2 YYEKEE (reference sequence). With 4 bases removed from V and 4 bases from J, the gap between germline ends came to 14 bases. CDR3 length: 14 residues. CDR3 DNA: TGTGCCAGCAGCCGATGGGACATTAGCACTGAAGCTTTCTTT. Translated, it gives CASSRWDISTEAFF.

The J gene is TRBJ2-5, the V gene TRBV7-8; D is uncertain. The V end was cut by 0 bases, the J end by 5 bases, with 10 bases between. Germline assignment: CDR1 SGHVS and CDR2 FQNEAQ. This CDR3 region has 14 residues. CDR3 sequence: CASSLAVIAETQYF. For the CDR3, the DNA is TGTGCCAGCAGCTTAGCCGTGATTGCGGAGACCCAGTACTTC.

The gene calls are TRBV6-6 and TRBJ2-2, with D tentatively TRBD2 (5 bases). V gave up 0 bases and J gave up 1 base, with 6 bases separating them. The CDR3 length is 15 residues. Germline CDR1 is MNHNY and CDR2 is SVGAGI (reference sequence). The CDR3 is CASSYSGRNTGELFF. CDR3 DNA: TGTGCCAGCAGTTACTCTGGGAGGAACACCGGGGAGCTGTTTTTT.

The chain uses TRBV5-1 and TRBJ2-7; D possibly corresponds to TRBD1 (6 bases). The CDR3 is 14 residues long. Trimming left V 3 bases short and J 3 bases short, with 13 bases between. Germline values: CDR1 SGHRS, CDR2 YFSETQ. For the CDR3, the DNA is TGCGCCAGCAGCTCCTTGGACAGACACTACGAGCAGTACTTC. Protein product: CASSSLDRHYEQYF.

This clone was picked up a small number of times. The sample holds other DNA sequences that translate to the same CDR3. The chain uses TRBV10-3 and TRBJ2-2; D is uncertain. CDR3 size: 14 residues. Germline values: CDR1 ENHRY, CDR2 SYGVKD. V dropped 7 bases and J dropped 2 bases, with 11 bases sitting between them. In DNA form, the CDR3 reads TGTGCCATCATGGCAGGCAGCAACACCGGGGAGCTGTTTTTT. Encoded protein: CAIMAGSNTGELFF.

J is TRBJ1-4 and V is TRBV6-5; a possible D gene is TRBD1 (5 bases). The CDR3 contains 14 residues. Looked up from germline, CDR1 is MNHEY and CDR2 is SVGAGI. Trimming pared 5 bases from V and 4 bases from J, leaving 11 bases between. CDR3 nucleotide sequence: TGTGCCAGCAGTCCGCAGGGAATTAATGAAAAACTGTTTTTT. Translation: CASSPQGINEKLFF.

V usage is TRBV29-1 and J usage is TRBJ1-5; TRBD1 agrees at 7 bases. Looked up from germline, CDR1 is SQVTM and CDR2 is ANQGSEA. The CDR3 covers 16 residues. V trimming: 0 bases; J trimming: 3 bases; junction bases outside the gene matches: 8. CDR3 bases: TGCAGCGTTGAAGATCGGCCAGGGGGATACAATCAGCCCCAGCATTTT. Translating gives CSVEDRPGGYNQPQHF.

J is TRBJ1-1 and V is TRBV7-9; D unclear. Germline assignment: CDR1 SEHNR and CDR2 FQNEAQ (reference sequence). CDR3 size: 15 residues. Between the trimmed V and J ends, which lost 5 bases and 3 bases, there was a span of 16 bases. DNA of the CDR3: TGTGCCAGCAGCGCGGACGGACTGTTTGACACTGAAGCTTTCTTT. Amino acid sequence: CASSADGLFDTEAFF.

This clone turned up a few times. This chain links TRBV5-1 with TRBJ2-3; D not resolved. CDR3 length: 15 amino acids. From germline, CDR1 is SGHRS and CDR2 YFSETQ. The V end was cut by 2 bases, the J end by 0 bases, with 10 bases between. The CDR3 sequence is CASSLGGASTDTQYF. The CDR3 DNA is TGCGCCAGCAGCTTAGGCGGAGCCAGCACAGATACGCAGTATTTT.

In this sample, this clone is medium-sized (0.01 to 0.1%). V gene TRBV4-1 combines with J gene TRBJ2-2; 10 bases agree with TRBD2. Trimming at V came to 6 bases and at J to 4 bases, leaving 5 bases not matched to a gene. Germline V gene lookup returns CDR1 MGHRA and CDR2 YSYEKL. The CDR3 extends over 15 amino acids. The CDR3 DNA follows: TGCGCCAGCAGGCCCGGGACTAGCGTCACCGGGGAGCTGTTTTTT. It specifies CASRPGTSVTGELFF.

The chain recombines TRBV29-1 with TRBJ2-1; 11 nucleotides match TRBD2. The germline V gene encodes CDR1 SQVTM and CDR2 ANQGSEA. This CDR3 spans 18 amino acids. V shed 0 bases, J shed 4 bases, and the junction held 11 bases outside the gene matches. In nucleotides, the CDR3 is TGCAGCGTTGAAGATCCAATGAGACTAGCGGGGCCGTACAATGAGCAGTTCTTC. This encodes CSVEDPMRLAGPYNEQFF.

The chain joins TRBV7-2 to TRBJ1-1; TRBD1 matches 7 bases. V lost 5 bases, J lost 7 bases, and 7 bases stayed unmatched. Germline V gives CDR1 SGHTA, CDR2 FQGNSA. The CDR3 sequence is 13 residues long. The DNA of the CDR3 is TGTGCCAGCAGCACCGCTAGGGACAGTGAAGCTTTCTTT. It is translated as CASSTARDSEAFF.

The chain combines TRBV7-2 with TRBJ2-3; perhaps TRBD2 as D (5 bases). There are 15 residues in the CDR3. The ends were cut back, 6 bases at V and 0 bases at J, with 13 bases in the middle. The V gene's germline CDR1 is SGHTA and CDR2 FQGNSA. The CDR3 sequence: CASSPVRTSTDTQYF. DNA for the CDR3: TGTGCCAGCAGTCCGGTCCGGACTAGCACAGATACGCAGTATTTT.